This T cell receptor beta chain was found in a study of type 1 regulatory T cells. Turning to the study itself: This in vitro CD4 product, T-allo10, is enriched for Tr1 cells and alloantigen-specific.

TCRdb re-analysed the reads in MiXCR, keeping a single row per CDR3 protein. The sample has approximately 97,000 distinct CDR3 sequences; roughly 28% are singletons. Germline-derived CDR1 and CDR2 are MNHEY and SMNVEV (reference sequence). V gave up 2 bases and J gave up 7 bases, with 21 bases separating them. The CDR3 totals 16 residues. The chain employs TRBV27 and TRBJ2-7, with D unclear. The clonotype was recovered from a human donor in good health. The sample was CD4+ T cells, either the whole sample or a sorted fraction (not recorded which). The CDR3, as DNA: TGTGCCAGCAGTTTAATACCGGGCCCGGCCCCCGGTGAGCAGTACTTC. Translated, it gives CASSLIPGPAPGEQYF.